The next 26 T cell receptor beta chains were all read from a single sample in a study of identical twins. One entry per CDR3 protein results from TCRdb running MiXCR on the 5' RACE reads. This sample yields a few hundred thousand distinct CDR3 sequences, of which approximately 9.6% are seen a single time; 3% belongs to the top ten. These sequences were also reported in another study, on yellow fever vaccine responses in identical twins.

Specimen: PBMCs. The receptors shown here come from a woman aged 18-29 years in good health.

CDR3 nucleotide sequence: TGTGCCAGCAGCGTAGGGACGGACGCTTTAGAAGGCTACACCTTC. This translates into CASSVGTDALEGYTF. J is TRBJ1-2 and V is TRBV9; the D is unclear. Germline CDR1 is SGDLS and CDR2 is YYNGEE. The CDR3 has 15 residues. V lost 0 bases and J lost 8, with 17 bases in between.

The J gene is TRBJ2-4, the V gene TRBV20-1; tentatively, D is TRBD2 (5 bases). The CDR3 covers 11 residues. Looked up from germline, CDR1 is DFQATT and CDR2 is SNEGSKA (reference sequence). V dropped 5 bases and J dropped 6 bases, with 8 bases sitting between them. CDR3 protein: CSAPRGNIQYF. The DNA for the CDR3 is TGCAGTGCTCCCCGGGGAAACATTCAGTACTTC.

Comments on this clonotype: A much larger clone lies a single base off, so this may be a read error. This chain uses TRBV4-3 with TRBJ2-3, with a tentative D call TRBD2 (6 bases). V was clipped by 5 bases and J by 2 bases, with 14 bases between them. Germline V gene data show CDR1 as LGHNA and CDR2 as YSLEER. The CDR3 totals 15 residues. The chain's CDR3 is CASSVSGSNTDTQYF. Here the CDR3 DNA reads TGCGCCAGCAGCGTGTCCGGGAGCAACACAGATACGCAGTATTTT.

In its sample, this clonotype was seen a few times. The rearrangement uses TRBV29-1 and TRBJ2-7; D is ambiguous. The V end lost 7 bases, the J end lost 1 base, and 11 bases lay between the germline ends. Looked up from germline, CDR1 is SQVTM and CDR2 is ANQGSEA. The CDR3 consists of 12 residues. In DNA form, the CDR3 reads TGCAGCGCCATTAACCGATCCTACGAGCAGTACTTC. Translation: CSAINRSYEQYF.

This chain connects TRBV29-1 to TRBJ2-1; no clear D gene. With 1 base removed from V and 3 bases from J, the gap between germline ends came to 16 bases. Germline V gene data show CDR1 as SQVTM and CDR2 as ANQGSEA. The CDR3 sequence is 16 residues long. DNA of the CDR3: TGCAGCGTTGAAGGTGCTCCCCGGTTGGACTACAATGAGCAGTTCTTC. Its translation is CSVEGAPRLDYNEQFF.

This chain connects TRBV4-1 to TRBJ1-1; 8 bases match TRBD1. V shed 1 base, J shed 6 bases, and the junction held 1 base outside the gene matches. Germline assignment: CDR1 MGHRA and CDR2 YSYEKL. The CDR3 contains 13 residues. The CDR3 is CASSQVQGAEAFF. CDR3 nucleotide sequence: TGCGCCAGCAGCCAAGTACAGGGGGCTGAAGCTTTCTTT.

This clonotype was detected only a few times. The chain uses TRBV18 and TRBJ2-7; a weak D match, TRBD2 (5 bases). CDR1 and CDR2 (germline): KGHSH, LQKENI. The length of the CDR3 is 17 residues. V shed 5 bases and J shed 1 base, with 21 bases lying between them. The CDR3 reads CASSRTRSGARSYEQYF. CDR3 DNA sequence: TGTGCCAGCTCAAGAACGAGAAGCGGAGCTAGATCCTACGAGCAGTACTTC.

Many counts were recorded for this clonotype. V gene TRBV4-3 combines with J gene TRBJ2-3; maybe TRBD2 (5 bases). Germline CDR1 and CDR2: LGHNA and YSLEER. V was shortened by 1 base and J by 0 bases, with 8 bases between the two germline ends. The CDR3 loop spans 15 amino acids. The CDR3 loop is CASSQGPGSTDTQYF. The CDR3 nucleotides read TGCGCCAGCAGCCAAGGTCCGGGGAGCACAGATACGCAGTATTTT.

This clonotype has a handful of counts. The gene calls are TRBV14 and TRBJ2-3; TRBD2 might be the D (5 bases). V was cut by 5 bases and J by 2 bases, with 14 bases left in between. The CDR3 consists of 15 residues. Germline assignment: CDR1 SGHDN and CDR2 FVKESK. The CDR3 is CASSEGLRYTDTQYF. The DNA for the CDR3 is TGTGCCAGCAGCGAAGGACTCCGCTACACAGATACGCAGTATTTT.

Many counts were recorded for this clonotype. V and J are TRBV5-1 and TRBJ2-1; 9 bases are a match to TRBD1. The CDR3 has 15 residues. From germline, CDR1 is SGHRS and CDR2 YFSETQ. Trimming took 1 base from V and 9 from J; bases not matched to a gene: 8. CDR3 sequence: CASSLLTGGYSEQFF. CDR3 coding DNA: TGCGCCAGCAGCTTGTTAACAGGGGGCTATAGTGAGCAGTTCTTC.

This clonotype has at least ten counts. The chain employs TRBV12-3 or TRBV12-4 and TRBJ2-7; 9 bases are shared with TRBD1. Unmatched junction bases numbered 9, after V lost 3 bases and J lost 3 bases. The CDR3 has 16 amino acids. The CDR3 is CASSLTGTGNYYEQYF. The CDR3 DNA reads TGTGCCAGCAGTTTGACCGGGACAGGGAATTACTACGAGCAGTACTTC.

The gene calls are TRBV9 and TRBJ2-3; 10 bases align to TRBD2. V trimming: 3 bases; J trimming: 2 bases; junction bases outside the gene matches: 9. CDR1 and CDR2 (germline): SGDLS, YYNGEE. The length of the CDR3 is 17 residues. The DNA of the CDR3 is TGTGCCAGCAGCGGCCTTGTAGCGGGGGGATCCACAGATACGCAGTATTTT. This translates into CASSGLVAGGSTDTQYF.

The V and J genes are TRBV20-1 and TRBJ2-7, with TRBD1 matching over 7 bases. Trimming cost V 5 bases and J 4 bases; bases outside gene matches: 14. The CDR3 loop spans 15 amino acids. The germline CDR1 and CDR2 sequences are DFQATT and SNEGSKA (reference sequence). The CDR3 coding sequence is TGCAGTGCTCCGGACAGGCTGGCCTCTACTTACGAGCAGTACTTC. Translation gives CSAPDRLASTYEQYF.

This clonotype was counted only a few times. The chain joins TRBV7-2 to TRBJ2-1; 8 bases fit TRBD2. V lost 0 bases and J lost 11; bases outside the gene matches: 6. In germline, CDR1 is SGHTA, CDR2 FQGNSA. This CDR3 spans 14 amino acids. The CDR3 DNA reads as TGTGCCAGCAGCTTAGCGAGCGGGAGCGACAAGCAGTTCTTC. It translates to CASSLASGSDKQFF.

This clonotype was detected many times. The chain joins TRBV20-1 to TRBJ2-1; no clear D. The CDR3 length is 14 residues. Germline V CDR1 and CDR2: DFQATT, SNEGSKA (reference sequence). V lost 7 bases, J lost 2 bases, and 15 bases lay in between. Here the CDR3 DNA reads TGCAGTGTTCGAAGGACGGATGCCTACAATGAGCAGTTCTTC. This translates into CSVRRTDAYNEQFF.

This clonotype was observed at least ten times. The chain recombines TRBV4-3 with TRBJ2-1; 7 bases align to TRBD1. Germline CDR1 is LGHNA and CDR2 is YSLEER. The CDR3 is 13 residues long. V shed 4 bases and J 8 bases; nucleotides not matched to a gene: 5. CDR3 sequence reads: CASSPRQGHEQFF. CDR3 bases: TGCGCCAGCAGCCCAAGACAGGGCCATGAGCAGTTCTTC.

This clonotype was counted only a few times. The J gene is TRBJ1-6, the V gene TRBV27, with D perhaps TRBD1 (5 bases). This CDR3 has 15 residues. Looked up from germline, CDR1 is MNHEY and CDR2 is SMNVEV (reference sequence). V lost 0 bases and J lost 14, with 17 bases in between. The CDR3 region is CASSLSPGAGRALHF. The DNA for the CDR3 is TGTGCCAGCAGTTTATCCCCCGGGGCCGGAAGGGCCCTCCACTTT.

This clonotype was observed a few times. The CDR3 sequence: CSARDRADLEQYF. The CDR3 bases are TGCAGTGCTAGAGATAGGGCAGACTTGGAGCAGTACTTC. V usage is TRBV20-1 and J usage is TRBJ2-7, with D unresolved. V was cut by 0 bases and J by 7 bases, with 13 bases left in between. There are 13 residues in the CDR3. Germline CDR1 DFQATT, CDR2 SNEGSKA (reference sequence).

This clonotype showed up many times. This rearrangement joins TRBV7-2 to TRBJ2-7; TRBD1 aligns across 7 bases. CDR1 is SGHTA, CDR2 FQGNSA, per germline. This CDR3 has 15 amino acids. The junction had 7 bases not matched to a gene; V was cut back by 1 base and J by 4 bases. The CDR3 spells CASSLGVKGAYEQYF. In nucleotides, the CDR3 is TGTGCCAGCAGCTTAGGAGTGAAGGGGGCGTACGAGCAGTACTTC.

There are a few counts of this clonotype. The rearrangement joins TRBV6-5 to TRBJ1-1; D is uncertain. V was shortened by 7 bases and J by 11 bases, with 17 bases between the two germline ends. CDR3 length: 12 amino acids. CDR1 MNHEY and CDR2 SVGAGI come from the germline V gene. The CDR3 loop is CASISGFGGAFF. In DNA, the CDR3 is TGTGCCAGCATATCCGGGTTCGGCGGGGCTTTCTTT.

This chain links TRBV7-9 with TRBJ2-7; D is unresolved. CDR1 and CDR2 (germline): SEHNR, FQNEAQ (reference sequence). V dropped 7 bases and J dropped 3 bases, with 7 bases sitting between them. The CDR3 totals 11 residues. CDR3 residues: CASTSDYEQYF. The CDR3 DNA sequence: TGTGCCAGCACCTCCGACTACGAGCAGTACTTC.

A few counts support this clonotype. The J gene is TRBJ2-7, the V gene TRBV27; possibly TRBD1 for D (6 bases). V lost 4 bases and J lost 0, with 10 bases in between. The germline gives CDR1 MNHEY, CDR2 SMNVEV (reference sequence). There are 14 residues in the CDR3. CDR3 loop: CASSYRAPSYEQYF. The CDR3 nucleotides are TGTGCCAGCAGTTACAGGGCACCCTCCTACGAGCAGTACTTC.

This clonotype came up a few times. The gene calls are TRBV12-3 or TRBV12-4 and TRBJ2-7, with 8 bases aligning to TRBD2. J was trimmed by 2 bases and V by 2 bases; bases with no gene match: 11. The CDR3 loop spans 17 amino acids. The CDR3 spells CASSLKMGSGTAYEQYF. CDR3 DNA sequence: TGTGCCAGCAGTTTAAAAATGGGTAGCGGGACGGCCTACGAGCAGTACTTC.

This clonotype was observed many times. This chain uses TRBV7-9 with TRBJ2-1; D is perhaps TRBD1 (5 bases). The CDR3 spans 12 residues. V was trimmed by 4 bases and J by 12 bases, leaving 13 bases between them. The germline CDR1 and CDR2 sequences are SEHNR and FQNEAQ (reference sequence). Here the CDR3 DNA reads TGTGCCAGCAGCTCGCAGGGATTTTGGCAGTTCTTC. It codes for CASSSQGFWQFF.

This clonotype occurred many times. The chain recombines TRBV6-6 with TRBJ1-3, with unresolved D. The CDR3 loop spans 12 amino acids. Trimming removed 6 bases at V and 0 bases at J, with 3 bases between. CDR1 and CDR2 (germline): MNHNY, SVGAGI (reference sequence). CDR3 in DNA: TGTGCCAGCAGCCCCTCTGGAAACACCATATATTTT. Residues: CASSPSGNTIYF.

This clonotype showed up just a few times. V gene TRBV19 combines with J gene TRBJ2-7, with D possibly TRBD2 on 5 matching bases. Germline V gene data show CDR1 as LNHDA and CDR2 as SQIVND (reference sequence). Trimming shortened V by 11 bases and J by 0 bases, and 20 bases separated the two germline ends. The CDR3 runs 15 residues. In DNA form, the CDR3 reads TGTGCCTCCTCCCCCGGGCGAGGGAGCTCCTACGAGCAGTACTTC. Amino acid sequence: CASSPGRGSSYEQYF.